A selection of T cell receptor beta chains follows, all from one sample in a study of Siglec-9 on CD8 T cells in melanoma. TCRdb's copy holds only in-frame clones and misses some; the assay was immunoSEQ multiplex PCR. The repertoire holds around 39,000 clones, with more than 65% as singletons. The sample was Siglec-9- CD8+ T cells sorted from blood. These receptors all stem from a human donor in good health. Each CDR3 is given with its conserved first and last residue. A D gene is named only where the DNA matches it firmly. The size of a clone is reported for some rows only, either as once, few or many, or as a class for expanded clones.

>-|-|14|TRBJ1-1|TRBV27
CASSLSGVGTEAFF
TGTGCCAGCAGTTTATCGGGGGTGGGCACTGAAGCTTTCTTT
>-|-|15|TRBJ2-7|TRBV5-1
CASSLGDSWVYEQYF
TGCGCCAGCAGCTTGGGAGACAGTTGGGTCTACGAGCAGTACTTC
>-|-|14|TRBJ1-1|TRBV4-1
CASSHHSDGTEAFF
TGCGCCAGCAGCCATCACAGCGACGGCACTGAAGCTTTCTTT
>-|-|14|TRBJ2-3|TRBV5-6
CASSLTSSTDTQYF
TGTGCCAGCAGCTTGACTAGCAGCACAGATACGCAGTATTTT
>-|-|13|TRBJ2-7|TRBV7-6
CASSLERSYEQYF
TGTGCCAGCAGCTTAGAGCGATCCTACGAGCAGTACTTC
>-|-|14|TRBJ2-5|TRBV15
CATSRDGGIETQYF
TGTGCCACCAGCAGAGATGGAGGGATTGAGACCCAGTACTTC
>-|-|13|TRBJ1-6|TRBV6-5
CASSFSSASPLHF
TGTGCCAGCAGTTTCTCAAGCGCTTCACCCCTCCACTTT
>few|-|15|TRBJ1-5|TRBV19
CASSLEGGPLRPQHF
TGTGCCAGTAGCCTCGAGGGAGGGCCCCTTCGGCCCCAGCATTTT
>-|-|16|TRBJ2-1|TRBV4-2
CASSQDKTLLYNEQFF
TGTGCCAGCAGCCAAGATAAAACACTTCTATACAATGAGCAGTTCTTC
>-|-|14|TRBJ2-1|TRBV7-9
CASGPGTLYNEQFF
TGTGCCAGCGGCCCCGGGACTCTTTACAATGAGCAGTTCTTC
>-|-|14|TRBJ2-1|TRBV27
CASSPGTVNNEQFF
TGTGCCAGCAGTCCCGGGACTGTCAATAATGAGCAGTTCTTC
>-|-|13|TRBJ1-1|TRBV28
CASSFGALTEAFF
TGTGCCAGCAGTTTCGGGGCCCTCACGGAAGCTTTCTTT
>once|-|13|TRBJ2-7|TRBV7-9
CASSLTASYEQYF
TGTGCCAGCAGCTTGACAGCGTCCTACGAGCAGTACTTC
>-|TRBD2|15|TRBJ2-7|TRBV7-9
CASSLVGLAPGEQYF
TGTGCCAGCAGCTTAGTGGGACTAGCCCCGGGCGAGCAGTACTTC
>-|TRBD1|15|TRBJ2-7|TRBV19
CASSAGQGWVYEQYF
TGTGCCAGTAGTGCGGGACAGGGTTGGGTCTACGAGCAGTACTTC
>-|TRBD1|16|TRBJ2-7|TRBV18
CASSPMGRDRAHEQYF
TGTGCCAGCTCACCAATGGGCCGGGACAGGGCCCACGAGCAGTACTTC
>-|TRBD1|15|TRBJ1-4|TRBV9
CASSVREGANEKLFF
TGTGCCAGCAGCGTAAGAGAGGGGGCGAATGAAAAACTGTTTTTT
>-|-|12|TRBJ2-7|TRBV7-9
CASSIQTYEQYF
TGTGCCAGCAGTATACAGACCTACGAGCAGTACTTC
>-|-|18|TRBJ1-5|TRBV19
CASSTPQGRAFSNQPQHF
TGTGCCAGTAGTACCCCCCAGGGGAGGGCCTTTAGCAATCAGCCCCAGCATTTT
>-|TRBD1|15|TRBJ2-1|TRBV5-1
CASSWDRVDEDEQFF
TGCGCCAGCAGCTGGGACAGGGTGGATGAGGATGAGCAGTTCTTC
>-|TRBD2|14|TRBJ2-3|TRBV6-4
CASSDRGEADTQYF
TGTGCCAGCAGTGATCGGGGGGAAGCCGATACGCAGTATTTT
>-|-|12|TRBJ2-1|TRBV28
CASRDVRNEQFF
TGTGCCAGCAGGGACGTCCGCAATGAGCAGTTCTTC
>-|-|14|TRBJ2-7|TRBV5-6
CASSSVDTPAEQYF
TGTGCCAGCAGCTCGGTGGACACTCCGGCCGAGCAGTACTTC
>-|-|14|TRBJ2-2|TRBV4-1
CASSQRRGTGELFF
TGCGCCAGCAGCCAACGCAGGGGCACCGGGGAGCTGTTTTTT
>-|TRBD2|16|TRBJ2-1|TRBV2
CASSDYGGALPGEQFF
TGTGCCAGCAGTGATTACGGGGGGGCTTTACCCGGTGAGCAGTTCTTC
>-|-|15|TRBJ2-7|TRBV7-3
CASSLGASGLYEQYF
TGTGCCAGCAGCTTGGGGGCTAGCGGCCTCTACGAGCAGTACTTC
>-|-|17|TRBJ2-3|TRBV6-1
CASSERRGAGGTDTQYF
TGTGCCAGCAGTGAGCGCCGGGGGGCGGGAGGCACAGATACGCAGTATTTT
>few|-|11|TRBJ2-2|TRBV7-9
CAIWPGGELFF
TGTGCCATATGGCCGGGCGGGGAGCTGTTTTTT
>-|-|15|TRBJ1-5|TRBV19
CASSIDTAGYQPQHF
TGTGCCAGTAGTATAGATACAGCAGGGTATCAGCCCCAGCATTTT
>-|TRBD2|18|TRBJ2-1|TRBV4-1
CASPKSRTSGRSLGEQFF
TGCGCCAGCCCCAAGTCCCGGACTAGCGGGAGGAGCCTCGGGGAGCAGTTCTTC
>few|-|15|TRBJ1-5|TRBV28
CASSPQGEGNQPQHF
TGTGCCAGCAGCCCACAGGGTGAGGGCAATCAGCCCCAGCATTTT
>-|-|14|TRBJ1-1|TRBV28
CASSPYRGSTEAFF
TGTGCCAGCAGTCCGTACAGAGGTTCCACTGAAGCTTTCTTT
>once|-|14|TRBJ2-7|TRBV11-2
CASSLYAGNYEQYF
TGTGCCAGCAGCTTATATGCGGGGAACTACGAGCAGTACTTC
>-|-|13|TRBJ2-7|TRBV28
CASSYGVGYEQYF
TGTGCCAGCAGTTATGGGGTGGGCTACGAGCAGTACTTC
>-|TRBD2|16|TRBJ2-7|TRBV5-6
CASSLWGVGGNYEQYF
TGTGCCAGCAGCTTGTGGGGTGTCGGGGGGAACTACGAGCAGTACTTC
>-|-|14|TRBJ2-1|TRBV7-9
CASSGEVSYNEQFF
TGTGCCAGCAGCGGAGAGGTGTCCTACAATGAGCAGTTCTTC
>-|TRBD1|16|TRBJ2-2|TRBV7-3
CASSSTDRLNTGELFF
TGTGCCAGCAGCTCCACGGACAGGCTTAACACCGGGGAGCTGTTTTTT
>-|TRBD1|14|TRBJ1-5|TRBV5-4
CASSLDRDSQPQHF
TGTGCCAGCAGCTTGGACAGGGACAGTCAGCCCCAGCATTTT
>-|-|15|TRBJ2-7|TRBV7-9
CASSSLIFDRYEQYF
TGTGCCAGCAGCTCCTTGATTTTTGACAGATACGAGCAGTACTTC
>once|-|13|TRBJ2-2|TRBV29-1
CSVGQENTGELFF
TGCAGCGTTGGCCAGGAGAACACCGGGGAGCTGTTTTTT
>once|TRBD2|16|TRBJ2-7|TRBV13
CASSSGLAGVGDEQYF
TGTGCCAGCAGCTCGGGACTAGCGGGAGTGGGGGACGAGCAGTACTTC
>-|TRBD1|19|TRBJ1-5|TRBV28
CASSFSGDRGSLRNQPQHF
TGTGCCAGCAGTTTTTCTGGGGACAGGGGGTCCCTGAGGAATCAGCCCCAGCATTTT
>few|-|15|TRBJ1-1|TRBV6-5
CASTYGAGGETEAFF
TGTGCCAGCACCTACGGTGCCGGGGGCGAAACTGAAGCTTTCTTT
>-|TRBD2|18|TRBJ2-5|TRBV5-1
CASSWPTGRSGRGETQYF
TGCGCCAGCAGCTGGCCAACCGGGCGTAGCGGGAGAGGAGAGACCCAGTACTTC
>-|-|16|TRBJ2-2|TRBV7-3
CASSPWRTEDTGELFF
TGTGCCAGCAGCCCCTGGCGGACAGAGGACACCGGGGAGCTGTTTTTT
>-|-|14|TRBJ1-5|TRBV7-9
CASSSGLGNQPQHF
TGTGCCAGCAGCTCGGGGTTGGGCAATCAGCCCCAGCATTTT
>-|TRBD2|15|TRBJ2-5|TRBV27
CASSPGLAGQETQYF
TGTGCCAGCAGTCCCGGACTAGCGGGGCAAGAGACCCAGTACTTC
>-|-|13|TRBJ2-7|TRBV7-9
CATTDTTSYEQYF
TGTGCCACGACGGACACGACCTCCTACGAGCAGTACTTC
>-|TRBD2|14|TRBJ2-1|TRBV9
CASSELAGGVGQFF
TGTGCCAGCAGCGAACTAGCGGGAGGAGTTGGGCAGTTCTTC
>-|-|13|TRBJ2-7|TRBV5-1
CASSFDRPYEQYF
TGCGCCAGCAGCTTCGACAGACCTTACGAGCAGTACTTC
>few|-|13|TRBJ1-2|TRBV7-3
CASREQGSSGYTF
TGTGCCAGCAGGGAACAGGGATCTTCTGGCTACACCTTC
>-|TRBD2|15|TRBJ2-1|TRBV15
CATSGGLADYNEQFF
TGTGCCACCAGCGGGGGACTAGCGGACTACAATGAGCAGTTCTTC
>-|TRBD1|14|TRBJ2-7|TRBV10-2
CASSGGQVSYEQYF
TGCGCCAGCAGCGGGGGACAGGTCTCCTACGAGCAGTACTTC
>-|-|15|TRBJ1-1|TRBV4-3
CASSWRGRGDTEAFF
TGCGCCAGCAGCTGGCGGGGGCGCGGGGACACTGAAGCTTTCTTT
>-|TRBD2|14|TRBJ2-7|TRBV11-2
CASRYSGSTYEQYF
TGTGCCAGCAGGTATAGCGGGAGTACCTACGAGCAGTACTTC
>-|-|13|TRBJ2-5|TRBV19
CASSIRFQETQYF
TGTGCCAGTAGTATTCGATTCCAAGAGACCCAGTACTTC
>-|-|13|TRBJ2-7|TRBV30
CAWSVLAGYEQYF
TGTGCCTGGAGTGTACTAGCCGGCTACGAGCAGTACTTC